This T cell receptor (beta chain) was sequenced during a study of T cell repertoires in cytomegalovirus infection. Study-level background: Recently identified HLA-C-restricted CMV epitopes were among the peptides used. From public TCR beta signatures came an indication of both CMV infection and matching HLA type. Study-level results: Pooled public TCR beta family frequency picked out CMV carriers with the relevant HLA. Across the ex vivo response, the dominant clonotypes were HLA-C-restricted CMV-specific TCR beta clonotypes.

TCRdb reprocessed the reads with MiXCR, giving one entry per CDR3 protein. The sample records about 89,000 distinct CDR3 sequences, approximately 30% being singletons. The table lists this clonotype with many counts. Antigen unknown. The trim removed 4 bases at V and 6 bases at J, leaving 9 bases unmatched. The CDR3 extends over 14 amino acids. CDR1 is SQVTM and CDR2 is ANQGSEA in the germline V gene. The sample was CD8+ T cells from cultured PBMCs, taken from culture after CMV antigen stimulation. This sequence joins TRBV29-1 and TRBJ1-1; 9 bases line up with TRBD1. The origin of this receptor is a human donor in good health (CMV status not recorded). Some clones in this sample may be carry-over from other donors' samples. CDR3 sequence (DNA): TGCAGCGTTGTAGAGGGACAGGGAACATCTGAAGCTTTCTTT. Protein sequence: CSVVEGQGTSEAFF.